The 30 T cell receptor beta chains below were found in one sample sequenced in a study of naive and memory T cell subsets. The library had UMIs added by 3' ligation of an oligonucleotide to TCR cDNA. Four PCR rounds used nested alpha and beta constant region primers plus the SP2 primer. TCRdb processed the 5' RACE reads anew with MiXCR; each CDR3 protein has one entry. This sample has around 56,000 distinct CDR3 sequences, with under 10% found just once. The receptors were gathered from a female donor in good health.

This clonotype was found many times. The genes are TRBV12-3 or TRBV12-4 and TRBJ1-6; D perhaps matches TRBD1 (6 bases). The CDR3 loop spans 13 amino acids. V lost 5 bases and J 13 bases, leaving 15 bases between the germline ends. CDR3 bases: TGTGCCAGCAGTCGTATACAGGGAGATCCCCTCCACTTT. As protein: CASSRIQGDPLHF.

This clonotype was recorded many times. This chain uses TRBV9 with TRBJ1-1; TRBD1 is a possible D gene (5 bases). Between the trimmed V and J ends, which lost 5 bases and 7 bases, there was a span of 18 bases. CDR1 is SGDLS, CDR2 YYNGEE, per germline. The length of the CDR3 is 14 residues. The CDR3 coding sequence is TGTGCCAGCAGACCTACTGACAGCTCCGGTGAAGCTTTCTTT. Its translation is CASRPTDSSGEAFF. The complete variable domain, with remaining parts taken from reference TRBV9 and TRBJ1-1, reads DSGVTQTPKHLITATGQRVTLRCSPRSGDLSVYWYQQSLDQGLQFLIQYYNGEERAKGNILERFSAQQFPDLHSELNLSSLELGDSALYFCASRPTDSSGEAFFGQGTRLTVV.

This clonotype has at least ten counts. The CDR3: CASTAGTGNTEAFF. In nucleotides, the CDR3 is TGTGCCAGCACGGCCGGGACGGGGAACACTGAAGCTTTCTTT. This rearrangement joins TRBV6-1 to TRBJ1-1; a possible D gene is TRBD1 (5 bases). The germline V gene has CDR1 MNHNS and CDR2 SASEGT. V shed 7 bases and J shed 1 base, with 13 bases lying between them. The CDR3 extends over 14 amino acids.

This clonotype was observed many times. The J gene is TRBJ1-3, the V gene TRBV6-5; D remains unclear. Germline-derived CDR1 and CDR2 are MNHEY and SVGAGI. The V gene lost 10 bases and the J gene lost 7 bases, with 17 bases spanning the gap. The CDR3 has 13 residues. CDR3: CATSSIRGNTIYF. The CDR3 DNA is TGTGCCACCTCAAGTATTCGAGGGAACACCATATATTTT.

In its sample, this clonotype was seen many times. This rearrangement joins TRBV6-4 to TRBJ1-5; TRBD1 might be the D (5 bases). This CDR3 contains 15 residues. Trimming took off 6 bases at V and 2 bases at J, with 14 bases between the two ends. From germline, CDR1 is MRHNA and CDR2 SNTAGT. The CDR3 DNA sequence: TGTGCCAGCAGCGCTGGGACGGGGGGCAATCAGCCCCAGCATTTT. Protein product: CASSAGTGGNQPQHF.

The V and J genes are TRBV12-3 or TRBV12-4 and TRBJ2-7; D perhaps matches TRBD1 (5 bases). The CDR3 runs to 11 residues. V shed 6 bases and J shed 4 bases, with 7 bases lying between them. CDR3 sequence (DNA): TGTGCCAGCAGCAGGGCGTACGAGCAGTACTTC. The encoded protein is CASSRAYEQYF.

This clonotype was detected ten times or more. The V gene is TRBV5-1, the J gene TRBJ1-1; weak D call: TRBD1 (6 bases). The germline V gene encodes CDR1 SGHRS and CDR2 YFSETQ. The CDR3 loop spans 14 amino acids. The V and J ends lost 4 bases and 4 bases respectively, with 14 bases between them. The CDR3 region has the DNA TGCGCCAGCAGCCCTAACAACAGGGCCACTGAAGCTTTCTTT. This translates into CASSPNNRATEAFF.

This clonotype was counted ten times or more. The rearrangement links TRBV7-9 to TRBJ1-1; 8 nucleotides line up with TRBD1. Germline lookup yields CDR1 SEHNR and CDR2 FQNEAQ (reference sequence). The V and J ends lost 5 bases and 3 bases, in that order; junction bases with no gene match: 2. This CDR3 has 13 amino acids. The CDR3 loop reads CASSRQGYTEAFF. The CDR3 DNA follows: TGTGCCAGCAGCCGACAGGGGTACACTGAAGCTTTCTTT.

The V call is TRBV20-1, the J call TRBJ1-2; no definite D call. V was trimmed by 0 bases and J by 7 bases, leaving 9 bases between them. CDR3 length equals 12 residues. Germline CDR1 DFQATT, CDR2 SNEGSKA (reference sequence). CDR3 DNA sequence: TGCAGTGCTAGAGAGTCACTAACTGGCTACACCTTC. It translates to CSARESLTGYTF.

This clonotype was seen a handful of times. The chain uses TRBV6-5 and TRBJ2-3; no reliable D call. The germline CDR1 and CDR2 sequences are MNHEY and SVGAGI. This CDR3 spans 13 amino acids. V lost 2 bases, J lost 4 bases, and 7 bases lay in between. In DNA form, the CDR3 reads TGTGCCAGCAGTTACCGTCGCGCAGATACGCAGTATTTT. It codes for CASSYRRADTQYF.

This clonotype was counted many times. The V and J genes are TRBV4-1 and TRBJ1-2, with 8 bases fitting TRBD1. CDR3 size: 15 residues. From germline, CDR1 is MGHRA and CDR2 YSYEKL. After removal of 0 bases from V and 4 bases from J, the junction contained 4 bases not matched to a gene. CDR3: CASSQDNRGGYGYTF. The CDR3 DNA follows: TGCGCCAGCAGCCAAGATAACAGGGGGGGCTATGGCTACACCTTC.

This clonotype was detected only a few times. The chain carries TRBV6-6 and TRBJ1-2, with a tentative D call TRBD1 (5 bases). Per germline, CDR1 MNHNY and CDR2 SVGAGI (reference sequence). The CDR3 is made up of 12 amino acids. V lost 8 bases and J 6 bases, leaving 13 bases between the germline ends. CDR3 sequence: CASSLGGDGYTF. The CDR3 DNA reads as TGTGCCAGCTCGCTTGGGGGTGATGGCTACACCTTC.

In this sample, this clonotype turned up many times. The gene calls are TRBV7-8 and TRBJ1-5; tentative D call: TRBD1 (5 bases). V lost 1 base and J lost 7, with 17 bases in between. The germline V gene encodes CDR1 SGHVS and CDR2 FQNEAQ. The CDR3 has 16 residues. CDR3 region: CASSLVAKGVGQPQHF. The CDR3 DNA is TGTGCCAGCAGCTTAGTGGCAAAAGGGGTCGGACAGCCCCAGCATTTT.

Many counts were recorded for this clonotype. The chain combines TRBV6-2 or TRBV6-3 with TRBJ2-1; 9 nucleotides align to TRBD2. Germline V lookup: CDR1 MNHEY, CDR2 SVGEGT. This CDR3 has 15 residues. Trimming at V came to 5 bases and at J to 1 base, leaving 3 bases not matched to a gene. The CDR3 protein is CASSLSGGSYNEQFF. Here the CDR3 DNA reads TGTGCCAGCAGTCTCAGCGGGGGGTCCTACAATGAGCAGTTCTTC.

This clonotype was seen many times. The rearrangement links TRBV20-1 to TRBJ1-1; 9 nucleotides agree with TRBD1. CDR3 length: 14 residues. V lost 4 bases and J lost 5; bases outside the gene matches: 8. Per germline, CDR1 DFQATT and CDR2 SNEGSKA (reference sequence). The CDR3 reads CSATQGAQGTEAFF. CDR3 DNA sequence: TGCAGTGCTACACAGGGGGCGCAGGGAACTGAAGCTTTCTTT.

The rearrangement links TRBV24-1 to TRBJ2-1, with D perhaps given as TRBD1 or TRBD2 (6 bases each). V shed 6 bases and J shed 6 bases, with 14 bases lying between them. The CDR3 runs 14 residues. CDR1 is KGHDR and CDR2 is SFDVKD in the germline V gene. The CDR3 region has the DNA TGTGCCACCAGTTTGGGGGGCGGCTCCAATGAGCAGTTCTTC. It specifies CATSLGGGSNEQFF.

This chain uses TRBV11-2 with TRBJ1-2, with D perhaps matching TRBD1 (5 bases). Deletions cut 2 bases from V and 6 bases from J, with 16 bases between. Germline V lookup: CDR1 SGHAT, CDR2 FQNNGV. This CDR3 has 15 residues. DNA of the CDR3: TGTGCCAGCAGCTTAAGGAGGGCCTCGACAGATGGCTACACCTTC. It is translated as CASSLRRASTDGYTF.

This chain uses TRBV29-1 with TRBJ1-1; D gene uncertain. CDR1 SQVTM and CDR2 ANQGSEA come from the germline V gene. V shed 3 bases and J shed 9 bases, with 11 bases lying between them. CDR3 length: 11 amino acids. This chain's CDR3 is CSVEGRGKAFF. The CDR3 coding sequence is TGCAGCGTTGAGGGGAGAGGGAAAGCTTTCTTT.

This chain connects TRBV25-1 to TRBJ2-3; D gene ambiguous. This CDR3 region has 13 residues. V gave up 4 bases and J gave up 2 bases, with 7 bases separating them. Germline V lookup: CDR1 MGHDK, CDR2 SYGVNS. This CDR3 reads CASSGAATDTQYF. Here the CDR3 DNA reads TGTGCCAGCAGTGGGGCAGCCACAGATACGCAGTATTTT.

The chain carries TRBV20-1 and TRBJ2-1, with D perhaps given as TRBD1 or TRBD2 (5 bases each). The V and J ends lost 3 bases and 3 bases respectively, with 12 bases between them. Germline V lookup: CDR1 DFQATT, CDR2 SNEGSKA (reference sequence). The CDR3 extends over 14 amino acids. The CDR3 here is CSASVGVGYNEQFF. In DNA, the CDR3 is TGCAGTGCTAGCGTGGGGGTGGGCTACAATGAGCAGTTCTTC.

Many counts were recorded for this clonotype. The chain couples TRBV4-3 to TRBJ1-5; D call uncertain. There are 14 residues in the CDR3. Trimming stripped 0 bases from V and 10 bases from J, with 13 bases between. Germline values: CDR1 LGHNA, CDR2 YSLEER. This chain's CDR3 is CASSQDLEGLPQHF. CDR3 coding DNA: TGCGCCAGCAGCCAAGATCTCGAGGGTTTACCCCAGCATTTT.

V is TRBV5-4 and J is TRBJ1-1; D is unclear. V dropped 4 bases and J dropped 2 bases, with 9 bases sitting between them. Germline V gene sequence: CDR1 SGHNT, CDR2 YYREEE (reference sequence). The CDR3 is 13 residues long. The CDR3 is CASSRAGNTEAFF. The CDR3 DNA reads TGTGCCAGCAGCCGAGCCGGAAACACTGAAGCTTTCTTT.

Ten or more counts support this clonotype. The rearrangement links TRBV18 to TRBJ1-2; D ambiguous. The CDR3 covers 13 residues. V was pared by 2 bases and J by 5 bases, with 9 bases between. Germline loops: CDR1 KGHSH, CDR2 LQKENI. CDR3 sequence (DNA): TGTGCCAGCTCACCAGTAGCAGGATATGGCTACACCTTC. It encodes CASSPVAGYGYTF.

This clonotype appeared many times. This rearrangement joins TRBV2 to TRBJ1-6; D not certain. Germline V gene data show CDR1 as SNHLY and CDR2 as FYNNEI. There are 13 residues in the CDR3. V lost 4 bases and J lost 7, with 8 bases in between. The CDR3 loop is CASSGRHNSPLHF. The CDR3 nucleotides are TGTGCCAGCAGTGGACGGCACAATTCACCCCTCCACTTT. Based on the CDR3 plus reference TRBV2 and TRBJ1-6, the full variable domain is EPEVTQTPSHQVTQMGQEVILRCVPISNHLYFYWYRQILGQKVEFLVSFYNNEISEKSEIFDDQFSVERPDGSNFTLKIRSTKLEDSAMYFCASSGRHNSPLHFGNGTRLTVT.

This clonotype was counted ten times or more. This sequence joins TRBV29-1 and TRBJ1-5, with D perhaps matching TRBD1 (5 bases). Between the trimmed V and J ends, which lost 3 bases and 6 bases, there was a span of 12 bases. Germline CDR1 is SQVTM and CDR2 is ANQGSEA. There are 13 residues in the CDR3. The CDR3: CSVDYGRGQPQHF. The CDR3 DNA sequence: TGCAGCGTTGATTACGGGAGGGGTCAGCCCCAGCATTTT.

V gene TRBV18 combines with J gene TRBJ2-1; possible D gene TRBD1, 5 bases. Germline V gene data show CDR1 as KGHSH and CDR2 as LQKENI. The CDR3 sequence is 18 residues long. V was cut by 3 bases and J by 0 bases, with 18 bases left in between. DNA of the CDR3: TGTGCCAGCTCACCGGGGCAGAGCGTCCCGAGCTCCTACAATGAGCAGTTCTTC. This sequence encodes CASSPGQSVPSSYNEQFF.

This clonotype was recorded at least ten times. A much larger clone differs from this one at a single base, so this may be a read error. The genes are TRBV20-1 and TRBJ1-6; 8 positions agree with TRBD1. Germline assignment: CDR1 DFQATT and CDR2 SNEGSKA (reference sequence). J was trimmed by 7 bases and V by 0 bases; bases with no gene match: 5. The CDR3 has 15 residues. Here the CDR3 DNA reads TGCAGTGCTAGAGATCTGGGGACAGGAAATTCACCCCTCCACTTT. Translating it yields CSARDLGTGNSPLHF.

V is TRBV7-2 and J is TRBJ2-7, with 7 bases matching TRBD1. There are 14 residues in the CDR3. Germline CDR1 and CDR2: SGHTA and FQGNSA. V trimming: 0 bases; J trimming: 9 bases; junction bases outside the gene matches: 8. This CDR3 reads CASSLAQERTGQYF. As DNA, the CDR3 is TGTGCCAGCAGCTTAGCGCAAGAGAGGACAGGGCAGTACTTC.

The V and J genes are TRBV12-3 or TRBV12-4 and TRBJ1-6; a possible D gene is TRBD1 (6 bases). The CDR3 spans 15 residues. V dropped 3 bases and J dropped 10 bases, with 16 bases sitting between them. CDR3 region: CASSFGQRGGSPLHF. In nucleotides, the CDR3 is TGTGCCAGCAGTTTCGGGCAGCGAGGGGGATCACCCCTCCACTTT.

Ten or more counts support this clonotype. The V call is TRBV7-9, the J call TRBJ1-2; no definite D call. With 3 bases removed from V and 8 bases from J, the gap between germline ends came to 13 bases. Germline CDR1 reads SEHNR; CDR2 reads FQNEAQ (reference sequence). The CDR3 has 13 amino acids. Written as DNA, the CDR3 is TGTGCCAGCAGCTTTTCAGCCTTTGGGGGCTACACCTTC. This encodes CASSFSAFGGYTF.